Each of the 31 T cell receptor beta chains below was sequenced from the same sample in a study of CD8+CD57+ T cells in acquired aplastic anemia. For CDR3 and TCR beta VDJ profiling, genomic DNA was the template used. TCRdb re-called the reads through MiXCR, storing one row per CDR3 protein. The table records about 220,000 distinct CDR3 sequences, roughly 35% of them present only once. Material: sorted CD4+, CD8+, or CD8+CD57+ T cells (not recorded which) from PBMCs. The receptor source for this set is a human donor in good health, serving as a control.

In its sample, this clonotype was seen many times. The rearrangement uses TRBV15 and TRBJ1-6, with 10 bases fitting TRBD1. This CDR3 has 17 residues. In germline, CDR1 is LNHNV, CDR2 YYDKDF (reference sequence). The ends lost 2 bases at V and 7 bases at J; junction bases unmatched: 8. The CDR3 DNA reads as TGTGCCACCAGCAGACAAACCGGGACAGGGGTAAATTCACCCCTCCACTTT. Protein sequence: CATSRQTGTGVNSPLHF. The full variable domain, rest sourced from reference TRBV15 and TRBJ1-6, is DAMVIQNPRYQVTQFGKPVTLSCSQTLNHNVMYWYQQKSSQAPKLLFHYYDKDFNNEADTPDNFQSRRPNTSFCFLDIRSPGLGDTAMYLCATSRQTGTGVNSPLHFGNGTRLTVT.

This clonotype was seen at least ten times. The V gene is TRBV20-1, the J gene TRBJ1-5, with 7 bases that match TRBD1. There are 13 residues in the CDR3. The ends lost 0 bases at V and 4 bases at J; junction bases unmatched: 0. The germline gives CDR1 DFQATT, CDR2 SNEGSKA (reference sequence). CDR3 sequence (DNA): TGCAGTGCTAGAGAACAGGGGAATCAGCCCCAGCATTTT. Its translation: CSAREQGNQPQHF.

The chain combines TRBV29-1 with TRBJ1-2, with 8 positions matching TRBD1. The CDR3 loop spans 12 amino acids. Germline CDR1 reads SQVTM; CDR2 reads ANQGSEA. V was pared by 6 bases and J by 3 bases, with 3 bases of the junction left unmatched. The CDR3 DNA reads TGCAGCGTAGAGGACAGGGACTATGGCTACACCTTC. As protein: CSVEDRDYGYTF.

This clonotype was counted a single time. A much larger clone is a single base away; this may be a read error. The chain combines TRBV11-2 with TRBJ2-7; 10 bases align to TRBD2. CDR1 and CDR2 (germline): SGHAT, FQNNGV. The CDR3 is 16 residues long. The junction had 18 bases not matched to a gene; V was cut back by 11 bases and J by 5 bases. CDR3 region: CAGNSQSGGALDEQYF. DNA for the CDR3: TGTGCCGGCAACTCACAGAGCGGGGGGGCCTTGGACGAGCAGTACTTC.

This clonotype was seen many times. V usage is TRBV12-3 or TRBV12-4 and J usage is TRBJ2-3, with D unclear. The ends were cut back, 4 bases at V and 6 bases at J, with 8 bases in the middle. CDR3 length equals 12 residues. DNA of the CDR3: TGTGCCAGCAGTTGGGGTCCTGATACGCAGTATTTT. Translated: CASSWGPDTQYF.

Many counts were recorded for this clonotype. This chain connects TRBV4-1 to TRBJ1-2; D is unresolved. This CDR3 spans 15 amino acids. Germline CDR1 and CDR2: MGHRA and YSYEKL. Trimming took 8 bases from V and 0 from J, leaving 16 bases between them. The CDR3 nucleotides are TGCGCCAGCCAGCCAGGAGGGCGAGCTAACTATGGCTACACCTTC. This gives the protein CASQPGGRANYGYTF.

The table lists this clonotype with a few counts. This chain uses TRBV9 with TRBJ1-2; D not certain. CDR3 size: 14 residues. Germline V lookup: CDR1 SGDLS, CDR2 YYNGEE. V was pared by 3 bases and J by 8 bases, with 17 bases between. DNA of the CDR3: TGTGCCAGCAGCGCCCGACTGACCGAAGGGGGCTACACCTTC. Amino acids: CASSARLTEGGYTF.

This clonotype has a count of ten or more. The CDR3 reads CASRGRMRRGDYTF. The CDR3 DNA follows: TGTGCCAGCAGGGGAAGGATGCGTAGGGGTGACTACACCTTC. The chain employs TRBV25-1 and TRBJ1-2, with D possibly matching TRBD1 (5 bases). Trimming cost V 6 bases and J 10 bases, with 21 bases left between them. Germline V gene lookup returns CDR1 MGHDK and CDR2 SYGVNS. The CDR3 sequence is 14 residues long.

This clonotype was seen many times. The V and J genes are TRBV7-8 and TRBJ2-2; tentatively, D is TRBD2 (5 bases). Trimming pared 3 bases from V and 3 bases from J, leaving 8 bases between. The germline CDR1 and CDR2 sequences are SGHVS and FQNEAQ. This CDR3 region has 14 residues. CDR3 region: CASSLGGYTGELFF. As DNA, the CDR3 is TGTGCCAGCAGCTTGGGCGGGTACACCGGGGAGCTGTTTTTT.

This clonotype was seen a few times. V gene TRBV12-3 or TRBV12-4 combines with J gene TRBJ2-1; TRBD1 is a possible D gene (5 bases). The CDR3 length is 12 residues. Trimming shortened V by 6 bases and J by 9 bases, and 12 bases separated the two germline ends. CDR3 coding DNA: TGTGCCAGCAGCACTCAGGGTGGTGAGCAGTTCTTC. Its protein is CASSTQGGEQFF.

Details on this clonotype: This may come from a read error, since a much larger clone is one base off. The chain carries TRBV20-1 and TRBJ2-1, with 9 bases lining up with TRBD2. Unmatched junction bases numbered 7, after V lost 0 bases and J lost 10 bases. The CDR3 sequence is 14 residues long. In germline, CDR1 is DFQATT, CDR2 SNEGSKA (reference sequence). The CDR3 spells CSARDSGGPPEQFF. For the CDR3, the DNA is TGCAGTGCTAGAGATAGCGGGGGTCCTCCGGAGCAGTTCTTC.

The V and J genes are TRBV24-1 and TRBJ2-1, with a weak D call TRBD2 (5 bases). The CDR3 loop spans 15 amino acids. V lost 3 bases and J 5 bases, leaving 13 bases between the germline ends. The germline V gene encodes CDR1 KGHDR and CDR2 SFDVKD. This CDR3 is CATSDTVAGNNEQFF. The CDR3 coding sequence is TGTGCCACCAGTGATACCGTTGCCGGGAACAATGAGCAGTTCTTC.

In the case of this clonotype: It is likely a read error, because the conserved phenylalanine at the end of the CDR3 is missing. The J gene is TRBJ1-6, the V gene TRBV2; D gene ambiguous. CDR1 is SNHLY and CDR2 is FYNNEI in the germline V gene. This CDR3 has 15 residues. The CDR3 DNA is TGCGCCAGCTCAACAGTTCAGGCCTATAATTCACCCCTCCACCTT. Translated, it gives CASSTVQAYNSPLHL.

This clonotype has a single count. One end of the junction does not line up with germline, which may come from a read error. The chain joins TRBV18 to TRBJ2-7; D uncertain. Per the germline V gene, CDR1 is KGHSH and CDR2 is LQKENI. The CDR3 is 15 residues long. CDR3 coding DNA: TGTGCCCGCTCACCACGTTTCGGGCGAAGGAACGAGCAGTACTTC. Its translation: CARSPRFGRRNEQYF. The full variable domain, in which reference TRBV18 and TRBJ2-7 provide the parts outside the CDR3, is NAGVMQNPRHLVRRRGQEARLRCSPMKGHSHVYWYRQLPEEGLKFMVYLQKENIIDESGMPKERFSAEFPKEGPSILRIQQVVRGDSAAYFCARSPRFGRRNEQYFGPGTRLTVT.

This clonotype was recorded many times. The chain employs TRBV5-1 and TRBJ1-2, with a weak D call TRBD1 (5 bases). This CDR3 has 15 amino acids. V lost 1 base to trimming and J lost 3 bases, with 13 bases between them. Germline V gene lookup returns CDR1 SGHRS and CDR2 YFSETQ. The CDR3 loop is CASSLNQGGDYGYTF. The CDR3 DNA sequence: TGCGCCAGCAGCTTGAACCAGGGCGGTGACTATGGCTACACCTTC.

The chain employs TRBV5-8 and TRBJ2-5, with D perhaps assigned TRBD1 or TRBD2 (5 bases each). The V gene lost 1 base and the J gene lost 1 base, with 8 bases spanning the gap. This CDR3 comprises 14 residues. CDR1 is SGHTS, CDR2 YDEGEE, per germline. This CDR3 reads CASSLRDPQETQYF. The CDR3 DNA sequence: TGTGCCAGCAGCTTGCGGGACCCCCAAGAGACCCAGTACTTC. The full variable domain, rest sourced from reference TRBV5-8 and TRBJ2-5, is EAGVTQSPTHLIKTRGQQATLRCSPISGHTSVYWYQQALGLGLQFLLWYDEGEERNRGNFPPRFSGRQFPNYSSELNVNALELEDSALYLCASSLRDPQETQYFGPGTRLLVL.

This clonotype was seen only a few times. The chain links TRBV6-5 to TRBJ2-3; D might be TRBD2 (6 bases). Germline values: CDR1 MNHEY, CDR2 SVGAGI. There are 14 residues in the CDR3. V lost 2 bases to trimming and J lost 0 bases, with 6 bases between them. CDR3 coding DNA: TGTGCCAGCAGTTACCGGGGGAGCACAGATACGCAGTATTTT. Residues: CASSYRGSTDTQYF.

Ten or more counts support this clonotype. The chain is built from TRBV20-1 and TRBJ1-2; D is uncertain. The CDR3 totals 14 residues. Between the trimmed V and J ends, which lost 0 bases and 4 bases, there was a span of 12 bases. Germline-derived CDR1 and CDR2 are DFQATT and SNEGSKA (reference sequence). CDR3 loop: CSARDERIGYGYTF. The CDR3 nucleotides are TGCAGTGCTAGAGATGAACGCATCGGCTATGGCTACACCTTC.

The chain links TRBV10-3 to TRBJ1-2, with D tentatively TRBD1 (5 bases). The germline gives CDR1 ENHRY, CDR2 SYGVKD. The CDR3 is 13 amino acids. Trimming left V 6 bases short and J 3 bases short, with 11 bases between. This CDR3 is CAISSGGDYGYTF. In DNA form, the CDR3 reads TGTGCCATCAGCTCCGGGGGGGACTATGGCTACACCTTC.

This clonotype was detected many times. The CDR3 spells CASSQQATEAFF. CDR3 DNA: TGTGCCAGCAGCCAACAGGCCACTGAAGCTTTCTTT. The chain joins TRBV7-6 to TRBJ1-1, with a possible D match to TRBD1 (5 bases). Trimming took 5 bases from V and 4 from J, leaving 8 bases between them. Germline V gene sequence: CDR1 SGHVS, CDR2 FNYEAQ. The CDR3 consists of 12 residues.

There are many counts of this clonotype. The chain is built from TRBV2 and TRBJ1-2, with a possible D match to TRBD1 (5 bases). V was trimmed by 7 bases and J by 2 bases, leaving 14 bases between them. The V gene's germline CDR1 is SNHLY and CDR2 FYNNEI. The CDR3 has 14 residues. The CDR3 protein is CASTYGGINYGYTF. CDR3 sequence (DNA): TGTGCCAGCACCTATGGGGGGATAAACTATGGCTACACCTTC. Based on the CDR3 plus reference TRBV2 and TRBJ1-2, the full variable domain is EPEVTQTPSHQVTQMGQEVILRCVPISNHLYFYWYRQILGQKVEFLVSFYNNEISEKSEIFDDQFSVERPDGSNFTLKIRSTKLEDSAMYFCASTYGGINYGYTFGSGTRLTVV.

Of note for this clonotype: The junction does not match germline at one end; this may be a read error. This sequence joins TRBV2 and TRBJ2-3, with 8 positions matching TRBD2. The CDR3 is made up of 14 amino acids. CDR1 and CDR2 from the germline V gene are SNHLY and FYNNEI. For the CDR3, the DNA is TGTGCCACCAGGACGGGGGGGTTCACAGGTACGCAGTATTTT. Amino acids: CATRTGGFTGTQYF.

For the CDR3, the DNA is TGTGCCAGCAGCTTTGGGGGGGGAGAGCAGTACTTC. Amino acids: CASSFGGGEQYF. This chain joins TRBV11-2 and TRBJ2-7, with TRBD2 matching 7 bases. The germline gives CDR1 SGHAT, CDR2 FQNNGV. V lost 3 bases to trimming and J lost 7 bases; unmatched junction nucleotides: 3. The CDR3 spans 12 residues.

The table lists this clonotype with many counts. The CDR3 DNA reads TGTGCCAGCAGCCAAGGAAGTCAGGGTTCGTATTCAGTCTACACCTTC. Translated, it gives CASSQGSQGSYSVYTF. This chain joins TRBV3-1 and TRBJ1-2; a possible D gene is TRBD1 (5 bases). Germline CDR1 LGHDT, CDR2 YNNKEL (reference sequence). V shed 1 base and J shed 10 bases, with 22 bases lying between them. The CDR3 runs 16 residues.

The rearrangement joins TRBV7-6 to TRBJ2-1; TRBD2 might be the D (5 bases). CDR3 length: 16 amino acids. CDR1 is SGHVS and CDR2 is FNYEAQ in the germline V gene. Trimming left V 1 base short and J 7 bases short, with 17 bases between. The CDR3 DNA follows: TGTGCCAGCAGCTTAGGATCTGCAGTGAGGGAAAATGAGCAGTTCTTC. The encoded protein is CASSLGSAVRENEQFF.

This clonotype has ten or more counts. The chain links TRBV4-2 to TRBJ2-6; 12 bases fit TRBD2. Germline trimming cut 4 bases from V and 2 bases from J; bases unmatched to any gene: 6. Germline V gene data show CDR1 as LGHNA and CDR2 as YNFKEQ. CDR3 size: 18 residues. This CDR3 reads CASSRRLAGGAGANVLTF. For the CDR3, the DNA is TGTGCCAGCAGCCGGAGGCTAGCGGGAGGGGCTGGGGCCAACGTCCTGACTTTC.

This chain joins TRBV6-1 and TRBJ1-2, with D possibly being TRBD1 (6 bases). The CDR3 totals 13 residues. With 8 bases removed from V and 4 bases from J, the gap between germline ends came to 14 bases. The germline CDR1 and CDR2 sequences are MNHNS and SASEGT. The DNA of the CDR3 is TGTGCCAGCGAGCAGGGGACTATCTATGGCTACACCTTC. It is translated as CASEQGTIYGYTF.

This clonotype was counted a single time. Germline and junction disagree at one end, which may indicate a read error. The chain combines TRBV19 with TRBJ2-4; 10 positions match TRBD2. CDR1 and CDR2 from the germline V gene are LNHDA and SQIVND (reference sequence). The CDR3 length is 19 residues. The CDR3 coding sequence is TGTGCCAGTAGTATACGAACTAGCGGGGCCTCGGATGGTAGGAACATGCAGTACTTC. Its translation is CASSIRTSGASDGRNMQYF. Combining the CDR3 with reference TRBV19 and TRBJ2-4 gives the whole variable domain DGGITQSPKYLFRKEGQNVTLSCEQNLNHDAMYWYRQDPGQGLRLIYYSQIVNDFQKGDIAEGYSVSREKKESFPLTVTSAQKNPTAFYLCASSIRTSGASDGRNMQYFGAGTRLSVL.

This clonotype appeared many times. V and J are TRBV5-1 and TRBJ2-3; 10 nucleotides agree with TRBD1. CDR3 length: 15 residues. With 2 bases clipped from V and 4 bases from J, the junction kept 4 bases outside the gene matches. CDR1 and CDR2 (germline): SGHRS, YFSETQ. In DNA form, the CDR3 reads TGCGCCAGCAGCTTACGACAGGGGGCGGCAGATACGCAGTATTTT. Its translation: CASSLRQGAADTQYF.

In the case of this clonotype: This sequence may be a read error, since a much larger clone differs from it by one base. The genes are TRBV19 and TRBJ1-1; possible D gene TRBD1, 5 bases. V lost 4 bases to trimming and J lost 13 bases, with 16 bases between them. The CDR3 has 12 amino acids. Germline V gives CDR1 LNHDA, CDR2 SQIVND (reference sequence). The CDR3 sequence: CASSKGLTRLFF. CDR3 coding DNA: TGTGCCAGTAGTAAGGGACTGACCCGACTTTTCTTT.

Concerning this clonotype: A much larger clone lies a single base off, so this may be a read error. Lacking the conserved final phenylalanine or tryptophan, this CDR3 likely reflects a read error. Written as DNA, the CDR3 is TGTGCCAGCAGCAAGGAAAATAATCAGCCCCAGCATCTT. As protein: CASSKENNQPQHL. J is TRBJ1-5 and V is TRBV7-6; no firm D call. Germline V CDR1 and CDR2: SGHVS, FNYEAQ. The CDR3 is 13 residues long. V shed 5 bases and J shed 4 bases, with 9 bases lying between them.